This is a list of T cell receptor beta chains from one sample in a study of regulatory T cells in long-lasting Graves disease. MiXCR, run by TCRdb on the multiplex PCR reads, gives a single entry per CDR3 protein. The profile shows 400,000 to 500,000 distinct CDR3 sequences, roughly 23% of them singletons. Specimen: peripheral blood mononuclear cells (PBMCs), collected when the disease was refractory, from a patient treated with antithyroid drugs. The receptors stem from a female donor with Graves disease. Each CDR3 is given with its conserved first and last residue. Fields, in order: V gene, clone size, J gene, D gene, CDR3 protein, CDR3 DNA. The D gene is left open where the match is weak. Clone size is not always given. Where it is, it says once, few, many or a class for expanded clones.

TRBV12-3/TRBV12-4,many,TRBJ1-4,.,CASSSETDTNEKLFF,TGTGCCAGCAGTTCCGAGACAGATACTAATGAAAAACTGTTTTTT
TRBV15,many,TRBJ1-2,TRBD1,CATSGEDRGLDYGYTF,TGTGCCACCAGCGGAGAGGACAGGGGGCTCGACTATGGCTACACCTTC
TRBV7-2,many,TRBJ2-5,.,CASSLYETQYF,TGTGCCAGCAGCCTCTACGAGACCCAGTACTTC
TRBV7-2,many,TRBJ2-5,.,CASSLDRGGETQYF,TGTGCCAGCAGCTTAGATCGAGGGGGAGAGACCCAGTACTTC
TRBV5-1,few,TRBJ2-2,.,CASSGNLNTGELFF,TGCGCCAGCTCGGGGAACCTGAACACCGGGGAGCTGTTTTTT
TRBV29-1,many,TRBJ1-1,.,CSVDVGPQNTEAFF,TGCAGCGTTGACGTCGGACCGCAGAACACTGAAGCTTTCTTT
TRBV29-1,.,TRBJ1-5,.,CSVSGWDQPQHF,TGCAGCGTATCAGGGTGGGATCAGCCCCAGCATTTT
TRBV2,many,TRBJ2-3,.,CASSEWTDDTQYF,TGTGCCAGCAGTGAATGGACTGACGATACGCAGTATTTT
TRBV20-1,.,TRBJ1-3,.,CSAEDGSGNTIYF,TGCAGTGCCGAGGACGGCTCTGGAAACACCATATATTTT
TRBV5-6,few,TRBJ1-1,TRBD1,CASGGQGAGNTEAFF,TGTGCCAGCGGCGGACAGGGGGCAGGGAACACTGAAGCTTTCTTT
TRBV30,.,TRBJ2-2,TRBD1,CAWSGTTGTGENTGELFF,TGTGCCTGGAGTGGCACCACCGGGACAGGGGAGAACACCGGGGAGCTGTTTTTT
TRBV29-1,few,TRBJ2-7,.,CSVSYEQYF,TGCAGCGTCTCCTACGAGCAGTACTTC
TRBV5-1,.,TRBJ2-7,.,CASSSTEYLGYEQYF,TGCGCCAGCAGCTCCACCGAATACCTCGGCTACGAGCAGTACTTC
TRBV12-3/TRBV12-4,many,TRBJ2-1,.,CASSVPYNEQFF,TGTGCCAGCAGTGTACCGTACAATGAGCAGTTCTTC
TRBV2,many,TRBJ2-2,TRBD1,CASNPGQGMYTGELFF,TGTGCCAGCAACCCCGGACAGGGGATGTACACCGGGGAGCTGTTTTTT
TRBV6-1,many,TRBJ1-1,.,CASSKCRMNTEAFF,TGTGCCAGCAGCAAGTGCCGCATGAACACTGAAGCTTTCTTT
TRBV30,.,TRBJ1-6,TRBD1,CAWTLQGPLHF,TGTGCCTGGACCCTACAGGGGCCCCTCCACTTT
TRBV28,many,TRBJ1-3,.,CASSIQVSGNTIYF,TGTGCCAGCAGTATCCAGGTTTCTGGAAACACCATATATTTT
TRBV28,many,TRBJ2-5,TRBD1,CASSYWTGPPETQYF,TGTGCCAGCAGCTATTGGACAGGGCCCCCAGAGACCCAGTACTTC
TRBV24-1,many,TRBJ2-7,.,CATSDSWDPRDEQYF,TGTGCCACCAGTGATTCCTGGGACCCTCGGGACGAGCAGTACTTC
TRBV5-1,few,TRBJ1-1,TRBD1,CASSLVQGRVNTEAFF,TGCGCCAGCAGCTTGGTACAGGGGAGGGTGAACACTGAAGCTTTCTTT
TRBV7-2,.,TRBJ2-1,.,CASSLVGARGFF,TGTGCCAGCAGCTTAGTCGGGGCCCGCGGGTTCTTC
TRBV27,many,TRBJ2-2,TRBD1,CASSHRGTGELFF,TGTGCCAGCAGTCACAGGGGCACCGGGGAGCTGTTTTTT
TRBV30,few,TRBJ1-1,.,CAWSVQTNTEAFF,TGTGCCTGGAGTGTACAGACGAACACTGAAGCTTTCTTT
TRBV6-1,few,TRBJ2-2,.,CASSGANTGELFF,TGTGCCAGCAGTGGCGCGAACACCGGGGAGCTGTTTTTT
TRBV4-1,.,TRBJ1-1,.,CASSQARTTNTEAFF,TGCGCCAGCAGCCAAGCCAGGACGACGAACACTGAAGCTTTCTTT
TRBV7-3,.,TRBJ1-5,.,CASSPPGGPQHF,TGTGCCAGCAGCCCACCCGGCGGGCCCCAGCATTTT
TRBV6-1,few,TRBJ2-7,.,CASSPQGVSYEQYF,TGTGCCAGCAGCCCGCAGGGAGTCTCCTACGAGCAGTACTTC